This T cell receptor beta chain was found in a study of T cells in Graves' hyperthyroidism and ophthalmopathy. Absence of ophthalmopathy progression within 18 months defined stable Graves' hyperthyroidism. Amplification targeted TCR beta CDR3 regions from RNA transcripts. First-round RT-PCR with HTBI primers amplified the TCR CDR3 region. TCRdb independently ran MiXCR on the multiplex PCR reads; one entry per CDR3 protein. Of a few hundred thousand distinct CDR3 sequences listed, approximately 14% are singletons. V was trimmed by 0 bases and J by 0 bases, leaving 9 bases between them. CDR3 length: 16 amino acids. CDR1 DFQATT and CDR2 SNEGSKA come from the germline V gene (reference sequence). The table lists this clonotype with many counts.

This receptor was taken from a woman under 30 with Graves' hyperthyroidism. The sequenced sample consisted of blood. The rearrangement joins TRBV20-1 to TRBJ1-6; D remains ambiguous. As DNA, the CDR3 is TGCAGTGCTAGAGATGGAGGGAGCTCCTATAATTCACCCCTCCACTTT. Translated, it gives CSARDGGSSYNSPLHF.